This entry lists 14 T cell receptor beta chains sequenced from one sample in a study of blood T cells in healthy people across ages. Primed by a sample-barcoded 5' primer and a J-beta primer mix, a second PCR proceeded for about 7 to 12 cycles. TCRdb re-analysed the 5' RACE reads in MiXCR, keeping a single row per CDR3 protein. The repertoire holds about 930,000 distinct CDR3 sequences, with almost 30% as singletons. The same specimen was also included in a second study, on T cells of mothers and their children.

Sequenced input: blood. The receptors were gathered from a woman aged 40 to 50 in good health.

This clonotype was observed once. V usage is TRBV20-1 and J usage is TRBJ2-1; TRBD2 agrees at 7 bases. V shed 1 base and J 3 bases; nucleotides not matched to a gene: 6. Germline lookup yields CDR1 DFQATT and CDR2 SNEGSKA (reference sequence). This CDR3 has 15 residues. The CDR3 sequence: CSARVTSLNYNEQFF. In DNA form, the CDR3 reads TGCAGTGCTAGAGTGACTAGCCTAAACTACAATGAGCAGTTCTTC.

The chain has TRBV28 and TRBJ1-2, with D perhaps matching TRBD1 (5 bases). Per germline, CDR1 MDHEN and CDR2 SYDVKM. Trimming removed 2 bases at V and 4 bases at J, with 11 bases between. The CDR3 has 14 amino acids. The CDR3 sequence is CASSLTGTRYGYTF. The CDR3 DNA follows: TGTGCCAGCAGTTTAACCGGGACGCGCTATGGCTACACCTTC.

This clonotype has at least ten counts. V usage is TRBV18 and J usage is TRBJ2-1; 11 nucleotides line up with TRBD2. V dropped 3 bases and J dropped 5; count of bases not matched to a gene: 0. Per the germline V gene, CDR1 is KGHSH and CDR2 is LQKENI. The CDR3 is 14 amino acids. CDR3: CASSPTSGDNEQFF. In nucleotides, the CDR3 is TGTGCCAGCTCACCGACTAGCGGGGACAATGAGCAGTTCTTC. Variable domain in full (rest from reference TRBV18 and TRBJ2-1): NAGVMQNPRHLVRRRGQEARLRCSPMKGHSHVYWYRQLPEEGLKFMVYLQKENIIDESGMPKERFSAEFPKEGPSILRIQQVVRGDSAAYFCASSPTSGDNEQFFGPGTRLTVL.

The chain recombines TRBV5-1 with TRBJ2-3; possible D gene TRBD2, 6 bases. The length of the CDR3 is 17 residues. Germline V gene lookup returns CDR1 SGHRS and CDR2 YFSETQ. The V and J ends lost 4 bases and 4 bases respectively, with 22 bases between them. DNA of the CDR3: TGCGCCAGCAGCCAAGGATTACTAGCCCAGGGATCAGATACGCAGTATTTT. Amino acid sequence: CASSQGLLAQGSDTQYF.

Concerning this clonotype itself: This may come from a read error, since a much larger clone is one base off. The chain has TRBV12-3 or TRBV12-4 and TRBJ2-7; 13 bases are shared with TRBD2. This CDR3 is built from 13 residues. Here the CDR3 DNA reads TGTGTCAGCAGACTAGCGGGGGGCTACGAGCAGTACTTC. Its translation is CVSRLAGGYEQYF.

The V gene is TRBV5-1, the J gene TRBJ1-2; the D gene is possibly TRBD1 (5 bases). V lost 1 base and J lost 7, with 17 bases in between. This CDR3 region has 15 residues. Germline V gene data show CDR1 as SGHRS and CDR2 as YFSETQ. DNA for the CDR3: TGCGCCAGCAGCTTGAGGCAGGGCAATTGGGGTGGCTACACCTTC. Its translation: CASSLRQGNWGGYTF.

This clonotype is a singleton in its sample. The chain recombines TRBV3-1 with TRBJ2-2; no clear D. Germline V gene lookup returns CDR1 LGHDT and CDR2 YNNKEL (reference sequence). Trimming took 1 base from V and 6 from J, leaving 9 bases between them. The CDR3 runs to 14 residues. The CDR3 spells CASSQVARAGELFF. The CDR3 coding sequence is TGTGCCAGCAGCCAAGTGGCACGCGCCGGGGAGCTGTTTTTT.

A few counts support this clonotype. The V and J genes are TRBV12-3 or TRBV12-4 and TRBJ2-1; no clear D gene. The J call may be wrong; the DNA end is better matched by TRBJ2-7. This CDR3 contains 14 residues. As DNA, the CDR3 is TGTGCCAGCAGTTTGAGGAGCTCCTACAATGAGCAGTACTTC. Translated: CASSLRSSYNEQYF.

The J gene is TRBJ2-3, the V gene TRBV9; D gene uncertain. Deletions cut 7 bases from V and 2 bases from J, with 11 bases between. The CDR3 length is 13 residues. Germline V lookup: CDR1 SGDLS, CDR2 YYNGEE. CDR3 nucleotide sequence: TGTGCCAGCGGATCAACCGTCACAGATACGCAGTATTTT. This codes for CASGSTVTDTQYF.

This clonotype was picked up a small number of times. The V and J genes are TRBV2 and TRBJ2-5; 8 positions agree with TRBD2. The CDR3 length is 16 residues. With V trimmed by 6 bases and J by 5 bases, 14 bases remained unmatched. Germline V gene data show CDR1 as SNHLY and CDR2 as FYNNEI. CDR3 in DNA: TGTGCCAGCAGGGAGTCAACGGGGGGGCTCCGGGAGACCCAGTACTTC. Encoded protein: CASRESTGGLRETQYF. The whole variable domain, filled in from reference TRBV2 and TRBJ2-5, reads EPEVTQTPSHQVTQMGQEVILRCVPISNHLYFYWYRQILGQKVEFLVSFYNNEISEKSEIFDDQFSVERPDGSNFTLKIRSTKLEDSAMYFCASRESTGGLRETQYFGPGTRLLVL.

As regards this clonotype: Relative to the germline gene, one junction end is altered; a read error may explain this. V gene TRBV20-1 combines with J gene TRBJ1-2, with unresolved D. The CDR3 covers 11 residues. CDR1 and CDR2 from the germline V gene are DFQATT and SNEGSKA (reference sequence). The CDR3 nucleotides are TGCAGTGGTCGGGGTGGCTATGGCCACACCTTC. Translating gives CSGRGGYGHTF.

This clonotype was detected only a few times. The chain uses TRBV28 and TRBJ1-2, with TRBD1 as a possible D gene (5 bases). This CDR3 has 10 amino acids. Trimming removed 8 bases at V and 6 bases at J, with 7 bases between. Germline V lookup: CDR1 MDHEN, CDR2 SYDVKM. The CDR3 here is CASGGNGYTF. DNA for the CDR3: TGTGCCAGCGGGGGGAATGGCTACACCTTC.

In its sample, this clonotype was seen many times. The chain links TRBV28 to TRBJ2-7; D is unresolved. This CDR3 comprises 13 residues. V gave up 2 bases and J gave up 6 bases, with 11 bases separating them. The germline V gene encodes CDR1 MDHEN and CDR2 SYDVKM. CDR3 nucleotides: TGTGCCAGCAGTTTAAAACCCAGCCCCGAGCAGTACTTC. It translates to CASSLKPSPEQYF.

This clonotype was detected ten times or more. V and J are TRBV4-3 and TRBJ2-1; maybe TRBD1 (6 bases). V lost 0 bases to trimming and J lost 7 bases, with 13 bases between them. There are 15 residues in the CDR3. Germline V lookup: CDR1 LGHNA, CDR2 YSLEER. The chain's CDR3 is CASSQEIRGSNEQFF. The DNA for the CDR3 is TGCGCCAGCAGCCAAGAGATAAGGGGGTCTAATGAGCAGTTCTTC.